A single sample is the source of the 15 T cell receptor beta chains below, sequenced in a study of early T cells in non-severe SARS-CoV-2 infection. TCRdb fed the 5' RACE reads into MiXCR, producing one record per CDR3 protein. The sample contains approximately 41,000 distinct CDR3 sequences, 4.6% of which appear only once. Sequencing was carried out using whole blood. The receptor set was obtained from an adult who was a healthcare worker with PCR-confirmed SARS-CoV-2 infection or an uninfected control (not recorded which).

This clonotype was seen at least ten times. The chain combines TRBV12-3 or TRBV12-4 with TRBJ2-7; maybe TRBD2 (5 bases). The CDR3 is 12 residues long. V was trimmed by 4 bases and J by 3 bases, leaving 7 bases between them. CDR3 sequence (DNA): TGTGCCAGCAGTTCCGGGAACTACGAGCAGTACTTC. Residues: CASSSGNYEQYF.

In its sample, this clonotype was seen a few times. The chain joins TRBV11-2 to TRBJ1-1; D remains unclear. V was clipped by 5 bases and J by 1 base, with 8 bases between them. Germline CDR1 and CDR2: SGHAT and FQNNGV. This CDR3 spans 13 amino acids. The CDR3: CASSIKGNTEAFF. DNA for the CDR3: TGTGCCAGCAGCATAAAGGGGAACACTGAAGCTTTCTTT.

This clonotype has ten or more counts. This chain connects TRBV7-9 to TRBJ1-3; 8 bases line up with TRBD1. Germline CDR1 is SEHNR and CDR2 is FQNEAQ (reference sequence). The ends lost 4 bases at V and 1 base at J; junction bases unmatched: 3. This CDR3 spans 15 amino acids. The chain's CDR3 is CASSSGQGSGNTIYF. The CDR3 nucleotides read TGTGCCAGCAGCTCCGGACAGGGATCTGGAAACACCATATATTTT. The whole variable domain, remainder taken from reference TRBV7-9 and TRBJ1-3, is DTGVSQNPRHKITKRGQNVTFRCDPISEHNRLYWYRQTLGQGPEFLTYFQNEAQLEKSRLLSDRFSAERPKGSFSTLEIQRTEQGDSAMYLCASSSGQGSGNTIYFGEGSWLTVV.

This clonotype was recorded many times. This sequence joins TRBV29-1 and TRBJ1-2, with 9 positions matching TRBD1. The CDR3 covers 14 residues. V lost 6 bases, J lost 4 bases, and 9 bases stayed unmatched. The germline V gene has CDR1 SQVTM and CDR2 ANQGSEA. In DNA form, the CDR3 reads TGCAGCGTGGGGCCTCCGGGACAGGGCTATGGCTACACCTTC. This encodes CSVGPPGQGYGYTF.

V is TRBV2 and J is TRBJ2-3; D remains ambiguous. Germline V gene sequence: CDR1 SNHLY, CDR2 FYNNEI. CDR3 length: 15 residues. V was clipped by 6 bases and J by 0 bases, with 13 bases between them. DNA of the CDR3: TGTGCCAGCAGCTTGCACGAGACTAGCACAGATACGCAGTATTTT. It yields the protein CASSLHETSTDTQYF. Looking up the rest from reference TRBV2 and TRBJ2-3 gives the full variable domain: EPEVTQTPSHQVTQMGQEVILRCVPISNHLYFYWYRQILGQKVEFLVSFYNNEISEKSEIFDDQFSVERPDGSNFTLKIRSTKLEDSAMYFCASSLHETSTDTQYFGPGTRLTVL.

This clonotype was observed many times. The rearrangement joins TRBV7-9 to TRBJ2-3; TRBD2 agrees at 7 bases. The CDR3 has 16 amino acids. Germline V CDR1 and CDR2: SEHNR, FQNEAQ (reference sequence). V lost 3 bases and J lost 5; bases outside the gene matches: 11. The CDR3 nucleotides read TGTGCCAGCAGCTTCTCTAGCGGTTCTACTGAAGATACGCAGTATTTT. This translates into CASSFSSGSTEDTQYF.

The gene calls are TRBV27 and TRBJ2-7; D uncertain. Trimming cost V 5 bases and J 2 bases, with 13 bases left between them. CDR1 MNHEY and CDR2 SMNVEV come from the germline V gene (reference sequence). CDR3 length equals 14 residues. The CDR3 DNA sequence: TGTGCCAGCAGTCCTCGACTCGGCCCCTACGAGCAGTACTTC. It specifies CASSPRLGPYEQYF.

At least ten counts were recorded for this clonotype. The chain has TRBV7-2 and TRBJ2-5, with 8 positions matching TRBD1. Germline CDR1 is SGHTA and CDR2 is FQGNSA. The trim removed 8 bases at V and 1 base at J, leaving 6 bases unmatched. This CDR3 spans 14 amino acids. The CDR3 sequence: CASGSQGGQETQYF. DNA of the CDR3: TGTGCCAGCGGTTCACAGGGGGGCCAAGAGACCCAGTACTTC.

This clonotype was seen more than once but under ten times. J is TRBJ2-3 and V is TRBV15, with a possible D match to TRBD1 (5 bases). Per the germline V gene, CDR1 is LNHNV and CDR2 is YYDKDF (reference sequence). This CDR3 is 12 amino acids long. Trimming shortened V by 8 bases and J by 5 bases, and 11 bases separated the two germline ends. The CDR3 sequence: CATGVRGDTQYF. The CDR3 nucleotides are TGTGCCACCGGGGTTAGGGGAGATACGCAGTATTTT.

In this sample, this clonotype turned up many times. The V call is TRBV20-1, the J call TRBJ2-1; 10 nucleotides line up with TRBD2. This CDR3 comprises 14 residues. Trimming cost V 5 bases and J 4 bases; bases outside gene matches: 5. CDR1 and CDR2 from the germline V gene are DFQATT and SNEGSKA (reference sequence). The CDR3 spells CSASLAGVYNEQFF. The CDR3 nucleotides are TGCAGTGCTTCGCTAGCGGGGGTGTACAATGAGCAGTTCTTC.

This clonotype occurred many times. V gene TRBV29-1 combines with J gene TRBJ1-2; D perhaps matches TRBD1 (6 bases). CDR1 and CDR2 from the germline V gene are SQVTM and ANQGSEA. This CDR3 contains 13 residues. V gave up 7 bases and J gave up 2 bases, with 14 bases separating them. The CDR3 DNA reads TGCAGCGGGGGCCAGGGGCCGAACTATGGCTACACCTTC. Its protein is CSGGQGPNYGYTF. Full variable domain (rest looked up from reference TRBV29-1 and TRBJ1-2): SAVISQKPSRDICQRGTSLTIQCQVDSQVTMMFWYRQQPGQSLTLIATANQGSEATYESGFVIDKFPISRPNLTFSTLTVSNMSPEDSSIYLCSGGQGPNYGYTFGSGTRLTVV.

This clonotype has ten or more counts. The chain is built from TRBV12-3 or TRBV12-4 and TRBJ1-5, with D maybe TRBD1 (5 bases). The V and J ends lost 6 bases and 6 bases respectively, with 15 bases between them. The CDR3 has 14 residues. CDR3 loop: CASSTTVYSQPQHF. The DNA for the CDR3 is TGTGCCAGCAGCACGACAGTTTATAGTCAGCCCCAGCATTTT.

The rearrangement links TRBV6-2 or TRBV6-3 to TRBJ2-3, with 11 bases matching TRBD2. This CDR3 is 16 amino acids long. Trimming removed 5 bases from V and 5 bases from J; junction bases left unmatched: 9. Per germline, CDR1 MNHEY and CDR2 SVGEGT. For the CDR3, the DNA is TGTGCCAGCAGTCGACTAGCGGGGCGACCGGGAGATACGCAGTATTTT. It codes for CASSRLAGRPGDTQYF.

This sequence joins TRBV9 and TRBJ2-6; no clear D. Germline V gives CDR1 SGDLS, CDR2 YYNGEE. V was shortened by 3 bases and J by 0 bases, with 10 bases between the two germline ends. CDR3 size: 16 residues. CDR3 DNA sequence: TGTGCCAGCAGCGCACGTGCACACTCTGGGGCCAACGTCCTGACTTTC. Its protein product is CASSARAHSGANVLTF.

This clonotype was observed once. A much larger clone lies one base from this, so it may be a read error. The chain is built from TRBV5-1 and TRBJ1-4, with a weak D call TRBD1 (6 bases). CDR1 SGHRS and CDR2 YFSETQ come from the germline V gene. The CDR3 consists of 14 residues. The CDR3 spells CGSRPREGGEKLFF. In DNA form, the CDR3 reads TGCGGCAGCAGACCCCGAGAGGGGGGAGAAAAACTGTTTTTT.